This T cell receptor (beta chain) is from a study of technical replicates of blood from several donors. Germline V gene sequence: CDR1 SGHNT, CDR2 YYREEE (reference sequence). The V gene end was trimmed by 4 bases and the J gene end by 4 bases; junction bases not matched to a gene: 6. The length of the CDR3 is 15 residues. TCRdb's table, derived via immunoSEQ multiplex PCR, lists solely in-frame clones and lacks some. The data contain 85,000 or so clones, nearly 95% of them singletons. This chain uses TRBV5-4 with TRBJ2-7, with 12 positions matching TRBD1. The sequencing sample was made of T cells isolated from PBMCs. This sequence originates from a human donor in good health. The CDR3 nucleotides read TGTGCCAGCAGCGCGGGACAGGGGGCTGTGTACGAGCAGTACTTC. As protein: CASSAGQGAVYEQYF.